This TCR beta chain originates from a study of read filtering for tumor transcriptome and immune sequencing. About the study: The cohort had over 16 men and over twelve women aged about 45 to 80, mean roughly 66 years.

This clonotype has ten or more counts. From about 400 ng of RNA, a library with molecular barcoded alpha/delta and beta/gamma adaptors was made. TCRdb itself ran the reads through MiXCR, one entry per CDR3 protein. Seen here are 20,000 to 30,000 distinct CDR3 sequences, more than 20% observed once, and the top ten hold roughly 17%. This CDR3 spans 11 amino acids. V gave up 6 bases and J gave up 5 bases, with 7 bases separating them. Germline CDR1 MDHEN, CDR2 SYDVKM. Sequencing was carried out using a population of CD138-negative cells sorted from bone marrow. The sequence was collected from a donor at least 40 years old with multiple myeloma. V and J are TRBV28 and TRBJ1-1; D is unclear. CDR3 sequence reads: CASRGFTEAFF. Here the CDR3 DNA reads TGTGCCAGCAGGGGTTTTACTGAAGCTTTCTTT.